This TCR beta chain was sequenced for a study of T cell changes during pregnancy in multiple sclerosis. Losses at the gene ends were 6 bases for V and 8 bases for J; bases not matched to a gene: 18. The CDR3 is 16 residues long. Germline V gives CDR1 MNHEY, CDR2 SMNVEV (reference sequence). This clone was seen a single time. The table came from immunoSEQ multiplex PCR; TCRdb's copy has only in-frame clones and leaves some out. The sample has some 100,000 clones; about 91% are singletons. The sample in question was peripheral blood, obtained in the second trimester of pregnancy. The chain joins TRBV27 to TRBJ1-1; 7 bases are shared with TRBD1. The sequence came from a female donor with multiple sclerosis, enrolled in a pregnancy study. CDR3 sequence reads: CASSSRSGGRGQEAFF. The CDR3 region has the DNA TGTGCCAGCAGCTCCCGGTCCGGGGGAAGGGGACAGGAAGCTTTCTTT.